These 29 T cell receptor beta chains share one sample of origin, sequenced in a study of blood T cell repertoires in COVID-19. Profiled with immunoSEQ multiplex PCR; TCRdb holds only in-frame clones, not every one. The table lists approximately 310,000 clones, 75% to 90% of them singletons. The sequenced sample was PBMCs or T cells enriched from blood (not recorded which). The receptors were gathered from a young man who had recovered from COVID-19.

V is TRBV3-1 (or the pseudogene TRBV3-2) and J is TRBJ2-7; D is possibly TRBD2 (5 bases). This CDR3 is built from 13 residues. V was clipped by 2 bases and J by 7 bases, with 12 bases between them. From germline, CDR1 is LGHDT and CDR2 YNNKEL (reference sequence). The CDR3 sequence: CASSQLAGAEQYF. The CDR3 DNA sequence: TGTGCCAGCAGCCAACTAGCAGGTGCTGAGCAGTACTTC.

This sequence joins TRBV13 and TRBJ2-2, with TRBD2 matching over 10 bases. J gave up 4 bases and V 3 bases, and 5 bases lay outside the gene matches. CDR1 and CDR2 (germline): PRHDT, FYEKMQ (reference sequence). This CDR3 spans 16 amino acids. This chain's CDR3 is CASSLAGLAFTGELFF. The CDR3 DNA follows: TGTGCCAGCAGCTTGGCGGGACTAGCGTTCACCGGGGAGCTGTTTTTT.

The chain joins TRBV9 to TRBJ1-6, with 7 positions matching TRBD1. The junction had 11 bases not matched to a gene; V was cut back by 4 bases and J by 7 bases. Per the germline V gene, CDR1 is SGDLS and CDR2 is YYNGEE. The CDR3 loop spans 16 amino acids. CDR3 loop: CASSLQSGTVNSPLHF. In nucleotides, the CDR3 is TGTGCCAGCAGCCTCCAATCCGGGACAGTCAATTCACCCCTCCACTTT.

This chain joins TRBV9 and TRBJ1-1, with D maybe TRBD1 (6 bases). V lost 4 bases and J 1 base, leaving 8 bases between the germline ends. The CDR3 covers 13 residues. The germline V gene encodes CDR1 SGDLS and CDR2 YYNGEE. The CDR3 region has the DNA TGTGCCAGCAGCCCGGGACAGAACACTGAAGCTTTCTTT. Encoded protein: CASSPGQNTEAFF.

The chain has TRBV29-1 and TRBJ1-1, with a weak D call TRBD1 (5 bases). The CDR3 sequence is 11 residues long. Trimming took 7 bases from V and 7 from J, leaving 13 bases between them. Per the germline V gene, CDR1 is SQVTM and CDR2 is ANQGSEA. The CDR3 region is CSGARQFEAFF. CDR3 DNA sequence: TGCAGCGGAGCCCGACAGTTTGAAGCTTTCTTT.

The chain has TRBV5-1 and TRBJ2-7; 8 nucleotides align to TRBD2. CDR1 is SGHRS and CDR2 is YFSETQ in the germline V gene. The V gene end was trimmed by 4 bases and the J gene end by 2 bases; junction bases not matched to a gene: 5. The CDR3 has 14 amino acids. The CDR3: CASSPGGRTYEQYF. CDR3 in DNA: TGCGCCAGCAGCCCGGGAGGGCGGACCTACGAGCAGTACTTC.

This clone was seen just once. The junction and the germline gene differ at one end; a read error may be behind it. The J gene is TRBJ1-5, the V gene TRBV15; TRBD1 aligns across 9 bases. There are 16 residues in the CDR3. Germline V lookup: CDR1 LNHNV, CDR2 YYDKDF (reference sequence). CDR3 residues: CATGSSGQGYNQPQHF. Here the CDR3 DNA reads TGTGCCACCGGCAGCAGTGGACAGGGGTACAATCAGCCCCAGCATTTT.

The chain joins TRBV9 to TRBJ1-1, with D possibly TRBD1 on 5 matching bases. Trimming pared 2 bases from V and 1 base from J, leaving 18 bases between. There are 17 residues in the CDR3. In germline, CDR1 is SGDLS, CDR2 YYNGEE. The CDR3 DNA is TGTGCCAGCAGCGTCGACAGCTTTCCCAGGCCGAACACTGAAGCTTTCTTT. It codes for CASSVDSFPRPNTEAFF.

The J gene is TRBJ1-2, the V gene TRBV5-1; TRBD1 matches 8 bases. Trimming cost V 3 bases and J 8 bases; bases outside gene matches: 15. CDR1 is SGHRS, CDR2 YFSETQ, per germline. This CDR3 region has 16 residues. CDR3 in DNA: TGCGCCAGCAGCTCCGGCAGGACAGGGAGGGGGCGAGGCTACACCTTC. Translation: CASSSGRTGRGRGYTF.

The rearrangement links TRBV19 to TRBJ1-2; no definite D call. The V end was cut by 5 bases, the J end by 6 bases, with 13 bases between. Per the germline V gene, CDR1 is LNHDA and CDR2 is SQIVND (reference sequence). The CDR3 covers 13 residues. CDR3 protein: CASSFREPHGYTF. For the CDR3, the DNA is TGTGCCAGTAGTTTTCGGGAGCCCCATGGCTACACCTTC.

The rearrangement uses TRBV29-1 and TRBJ2-1, with D possibly being TRBD2 (6 bases). CDR3 length: 15 amino acids. V shed 6 bases and J shed 0 bases, with 15 bases lying between them. Germline V gene lookup returns CDR1 SQVTM and CDR2 ANQGSEA. CDR3 loop: CSVDRGARSYNEQFF. For the CDR3, the DNA is TGCAGCGTGGACCGCGGGGCCCGCTCCTACAATGAGCAGTTCTTC.

This clone was detected once. This chain connects TRBV3-1 (or the pseudogene TRBV3-2) to TRBJ2-3, with 10 bases that match TRBD1. In germline, CDR1 is LGHDT, CDR2 YNNKEL (reference sequence). V lost 5 bases, J lost 4 bases, and 6 bases stayed unmatched. This CDR3 spans 15 amino acids. This chain's CDR3 is CASSLGQGIADTQYF. CDR3 DNA: TGTGCCAGCAGCTTGGGACAGGGGATCGCAGATACGCAGTATTTT.

V is TRBV7-9 and J is TRBJ2-7, with D tentatively TRBD1 (6 bases). The V gene lost 8 bases and the J gene lost 0 bases, with 8 bases spanning the gap. Germline loops: CDR1 SEHNR, CDR2 FQNEAQ (reference sequence). This CDR3 comprises 12 residues. The CDR3 DNA follows: TGTGCCAGCGAGGGGGACTCCTACGAGCAGTACTTC. It translates to CASEGDSYEQYF.

The chain combines TRBV9 with TRBJ2-1, with 12 bases that match TRBD1. The germline gives CDR1 SGDLS, CDR2 YYNGEE. The CDR3 consists of 15 residues. V was clipped by 4 bases and J by 9 bases; unmatched bases: 8. This chain's CDR3 is CASSTRDRGPGEQFF. In nucleotides, the CDR3 is TGTGCCAGCAGCACTCGGGACAGGGGGCCCGGTGAGCAGTTCTTC.

In the case of this clone: A clone one base away is much larger, so this may be a read error. Other DNA variants within this sample encode the same CDR3. The rearrangement uses TRBV7-9 and TRBJ1-1, with 7 bases fitting TRBD1. The CDR3 is made up of 14 amino acids. The J segment lost 1 base and the V segment lost 5 bases, leaving 4 bases of the junction unmatched. Per the germline V gene, CDR1 is SEHNR and CDR2 is FQNEAQ (reference sequence). CDR3 protein: CASSPGQTNTEAFF. DNA for the CDR3: TGTGCCAGCAGCCCGGGACAGACGAACACTGAAGCTTTCTTT.

For this clone: One end of the junction fails to match germline, which may point to a read error. Written as DNA, the CDR3 is TGCGCCAGCAGCACATCCGGGACACTTGACTTC. Encoded protein: CASSTSGTLDF. The chain couples TRBV5-1 to TRBJ1-2; D possibly corresponds to TRBD1 (6 bases). The length of the CDR3 is 11 residues. Germline-derived CDR1 and CDR2 are SGHRS and YFSETQ.

As concerns this clone: This sample includes further DNA sequences coding for the same CDR3. The chain joins TRBV3-1 (or the pseudogene TRBV3-2) to TRBJ1-1, with no clear D. Germline loops: CDR1 LGHDT, CDR2 YNNKEL (reference sequence). The V end was cut by 1 base, the J end by 1 base, with 7 bases between. CDR3 length: 14 amino acids. The DNA of the CDR3 is TGTGCCAGCAGCCAAGTTGAGGGGAACACTGAAGCTTTCTTT. This translates into CASSQVEGNTEAFF.

This clone was recorded only once. For the CDR3, the DNA is TGTGCCAGCACCCCCTGTCGGGCAGGGGGCACAGATACGCAGTATTTT. It yields the protein CASTPCRAGGTDTQYF. The chain recombines TRBV7-2 with TRBJ2-3, with D possibly TRBD1 on 6 matching bases. Germline loops: CDR1 SGHTA, CDR2 FQGNSA. This CDR3 contains 16 residues. The V gene lost 7 bases and the J gene lost 1 base, with 18 bases spanning the gap.

This sequence joins TRBV7-6 and TRBJ1-1; D is uncertain. This CDR3 has 14 amino acids. V shed 7 bases and J shed 1 base, with 13 bases lying between them. Germline V gene data show CDR1 as SGHVS and CDR2 as FNYEAQ. Written as DNA, the CDR3 is TGTGCCAGCACCCCTCGGAGGCGGAACACTGAAGCTTTCTTT. Amino acids: CASTPRRRNTEAFF.

V and J are TRBV7-2 and TRBJ2-7, with D unclear. Germline V lookup: CDR1 SGHTA, CDR2 FQGNSA. V lost 4 bases, J lost 7 bases, and 20 bases lay in between. CDR3 length equals 15 residues. CDR3 bases: TGTGCCAGCAGCTCTACAGTAGGTTCGTCGTTAGAGCAGTACTTC. Translating it yields CASSSTVGSSLEQYF.

The chain recombines TRBV3-1 (or the pseudogene TRBV3-2) with TRBJ1-6, with 10 bases aligning to TRBD1. The CDR3 extends over 14 amino acids. V dropped 4 bases and J dropped 16; count of bases not matched to a gene: 10. Per the germline V gene, CDR1 is LGHDT and CDR2 is YNNKEL (reference sequence). DNA for the CDR3: TGTGCCAGCAGCCCACAGAACAGGGACAGGGGTCTCCACTTT. Amino acids: CASSPQNRDRGLHF.

The chain carries TRBV2 and TRBJ2-7; TRBD2 is a possible D gene (5 bases). Germline V gene data show CDR1 as SNHLY and CDR2 as FYNNEI. Trimming removed 8 bases at V and 6 bases at J, with 14 bases between. The length of the CDR3 is 12 residues. The CDR3 here is CASEYLGGEQYF. The CDR3 nucleotides read TGTGCCAGCGAATATCTAGGAGGCGAGCAGTACTTC.

The CDR3 is CASSYPTGEIQETQYF. The CDR3 region has the DNA TGTGCCAGCAGTTACCCGACAGGGGAGATACAAGAGACCCAGTACTTC. The rearrangement links TRBV6-2 or TRBV6-3 to TRBJ2-5; 8 bases are a match to TRBD1. The CDR3 totals 16 residues. Germline V lookup: CDR1 MNHEY, CDR2 SVGEGT. Trimming cost V 2 bases and J 2 bases; bases outside gene matches: 7.

The V and J genes are TRBV27 and TRBJ1-4; D remains unclear. CDR1 and CDR2 (germline): MNHEY, SMNVEV (reference sequence). This CDR3 has 17 residues. V lost 5 bases and J 0 bases, leaving 16 bases between the germline ends. This CDR3 reads CASSRTRSLATNEKLFF. The CDR3 nucleotides are TGTGCCAGCAGTAGAACCAGAAGTCTCGCAACTAATGAAAAACTGTTTTTT.

This clone showed up just once. The V gene is TRBV5-6, the J gene TRBJ2-7; the D is unclear. From germline, CDR1 is SGHDT and CDR2 YYEEEE. The V end was cut by 5 bases, the J end by 3 bases, with 12 bases between. There are 13 residues in the CDR3. CDR3 bases: TGTGCCAGCAGTCTAGTAGGCCTCTACGAGCAGTACTTC. This encodes CASSLVGLYEQYF.

Comments on this clone: At the DNA level, this CDR3 is encoded by other sequences in the same sample as well. This chain connects TRBV4-3 to TRBJ1-5, with D uncertain. The germline V and J ends were trimmed by 0 bases and 0 bases, with 6 bases remaining between them. The CDR3 consists of 15 residues. Germline values: CDR1 LGHNA, CDR2 YSLEER. The CDR3 region has the DNA TGCGCCAGCAGCCAAGATCGGGTTAGCAATCAGCCCCAGCATTTT. Its protein is CASSQDRVSNQPQHF.

The rearrangement uses TRBV10-3 and TRBJ1-5; D may be TRBD1 (6 bases). The CDR3 runs 14 residues. Trimming left V 3 bases short and J 7 bases short, with 13 bases between. Germline V gene sequence: CDR1 ENHRY, CDR2 SYGVKD. CDR3: CAISDGQNRQPQHF. CDR3 in DNA: TGTGCCATCAGTGACGGACAGAATCGGCAGCCCCAGCATTTT.

The V gene is TRBV7-9, the J gene TRBJ1-2, with 7 positions matching TRBD1. Germline V gives CDR1 SEHNR, CDR2 FQNEAQ (reference sequence). Trimming cost V 5 bases and J 7 bases; bases outside gene matches: 13. CDR3 size: 15 residues. CDR3 DNA: TGTGCCAGCAGCGATACAAGCACAGGGGTACGTGGCTACACCTTC. Translating it yields CASSDTSTGVRGYTF. Full variable domain (outside the CDR3, taken from reference TRBV7-9 and TRBJ1-2): DTGVSQNPRHKITKRGQNVTFRCDPISEHNRLYWYRQTLGQGPEFLTYFQNEAQLEKSRLLSDRFSAERPKGSFSTLEIQRTEQGDSAMYLCASSDTSTGVRGYTFGSGTRLTVV.

The chain links TRBV3-1 (or the pseudogene TRBV3-2) to TRBJ1-1, with TRBD1 matching 7 bases. In germline, CDR1 is LGHDT, CDR2 YNNKEL (reference sequence). V gave up 1 base and J gave up 4 bases; unmatched junction bases: 3. CDR3 length equals 14 residues. DNA for the CDR3: TGTGCCAGCAGCCAAGGGACAGGAAGCACTGAAGCTTTCTTT. As protein: CASSQGTGSTEAFF.